This entry describes one TCR beta chain. What it binds is unknown. With 60 Vbeta and 13 Jbeta primers, the PCR was carried out. Assay: immunoSEQ multiplex PCR; the TCRdb copy retains only in-frame clones and omits some. The repertoire has about 150,000 clones, around 80% of them found once; the top ten carry 1%. Losses at the gene ends were 3 bases for V and 8 bases for J; bases not matched to a gene: 11. Germline assignment: CDR1 ENHRY and CDR2 SYGVKD. The CDR3 covers 17 residues. The sample is drawn from a study of cytomegalovirus exposure and HLA in healthy donors. Broader study findings: There were reportedly fewer N-insertions in an Asian-associated ancestry cluster than the roughly 670-donor mean, in a later analysis. Most TCR sequences were uncommon, yet certain public TCRs appeared in many donors. Among CMV-associated TCR beta chains, most appeared HLA-restricted in a later analysis. Presence/absence comparisons presumed near-even sequencing depth among donors.

The source of this sequence is a woman between 50 and 59 years old in good health and CMV-seropositive. The source material was PBMCs. The rearrangement links TRBV10-3 to TRBJ2-1; TRBD2 aligns across 12 bases. The CDR3 region is CAISESFLAGGPDEQFF. CDR3 DNA: TGTGCCATCAGTGAATCCTTTCTAGCGGGAGGGCCAGATGAGCAGTTCTTC.